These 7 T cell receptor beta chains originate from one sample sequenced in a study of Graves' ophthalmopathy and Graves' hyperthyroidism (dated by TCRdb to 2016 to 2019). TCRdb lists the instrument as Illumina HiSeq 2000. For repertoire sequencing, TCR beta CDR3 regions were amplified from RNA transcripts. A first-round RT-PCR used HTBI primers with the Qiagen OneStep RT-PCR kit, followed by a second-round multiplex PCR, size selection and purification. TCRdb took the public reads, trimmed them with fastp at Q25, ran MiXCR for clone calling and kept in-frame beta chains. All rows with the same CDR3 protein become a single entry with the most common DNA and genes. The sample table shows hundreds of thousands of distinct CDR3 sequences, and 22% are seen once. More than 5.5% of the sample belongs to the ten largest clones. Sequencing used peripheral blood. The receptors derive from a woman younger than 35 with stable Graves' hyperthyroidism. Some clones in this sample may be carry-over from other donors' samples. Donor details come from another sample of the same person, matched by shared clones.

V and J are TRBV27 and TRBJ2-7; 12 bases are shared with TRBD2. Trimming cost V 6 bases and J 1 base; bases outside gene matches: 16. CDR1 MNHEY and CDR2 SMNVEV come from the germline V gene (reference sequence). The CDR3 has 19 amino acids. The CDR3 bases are TGTGCCAGCAGCCAAGATTCGGGGGCTACTAGCGGGGGGTCCTACGAGCAGTACTTC. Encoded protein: CASSQDSGATSGGSYEQYF.

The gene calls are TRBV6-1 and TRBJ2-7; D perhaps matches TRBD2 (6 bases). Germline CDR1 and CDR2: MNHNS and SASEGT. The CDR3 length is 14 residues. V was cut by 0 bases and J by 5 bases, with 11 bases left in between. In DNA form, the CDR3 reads TGTGCCAGCAGTGAAGCGCGGGACCTCAACGAGCAGTACTTC. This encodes CASSEARDLNEQYF.

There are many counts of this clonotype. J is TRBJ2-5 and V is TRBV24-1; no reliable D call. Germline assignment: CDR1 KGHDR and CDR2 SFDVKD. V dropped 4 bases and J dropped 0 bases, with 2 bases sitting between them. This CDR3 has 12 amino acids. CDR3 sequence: CATSEDQETQYF. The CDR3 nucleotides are TGTGCCACCAGTGAAGACCAAGAGACCCAGTACTTC.

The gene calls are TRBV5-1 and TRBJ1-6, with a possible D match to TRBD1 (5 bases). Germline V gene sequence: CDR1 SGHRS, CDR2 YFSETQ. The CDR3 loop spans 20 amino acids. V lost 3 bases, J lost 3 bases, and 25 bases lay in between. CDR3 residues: CASSSGKYRDGGFYNSPLHF. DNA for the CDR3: TGCGCCAGCAGCTCGGGGAAATACCGGGACGGAGGATTCTATAATTCACCCCTCCACTTT. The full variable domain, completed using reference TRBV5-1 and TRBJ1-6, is KAGVTQTPRYLIKTRGQQVTLSCSPISGHRSVSWYQQTPGQGLQFLFEYFSETQRNKGNFPGRFSGRQFSNSRSEMNVSTLELGDSALYLCASSSGKYRDGGFYNSPLHFGNGTRLTVT.

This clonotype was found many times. CDR3 sequence: CASSDLGLAGGQGYEQYF. DNA of the CDR3: TGTGCCAGCAGTGATCTTGGACTAGCGGGAGGGCAAGGGTACGAGCAGTACTTC. This chain joins TRBV2 and TRBJ2-7; 15 bases are shared with TRBD2. Per germline, CDR1 SNHLY and CDR2 FYNNEI. The length of the CDR3 is 18 residues. J was trimmed by 4 bases and V by 3 bases; bases with no gene match: 10.

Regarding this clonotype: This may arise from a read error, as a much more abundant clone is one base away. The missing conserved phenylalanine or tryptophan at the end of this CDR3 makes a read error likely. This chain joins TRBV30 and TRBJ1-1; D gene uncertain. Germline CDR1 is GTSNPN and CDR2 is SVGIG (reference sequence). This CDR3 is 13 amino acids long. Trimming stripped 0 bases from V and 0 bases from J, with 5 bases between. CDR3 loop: CAWSVQLNTEAFL. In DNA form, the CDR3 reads TGTGCCTGGAGTGTCCAGTTGAACACTGAAGCTTTCCTT.

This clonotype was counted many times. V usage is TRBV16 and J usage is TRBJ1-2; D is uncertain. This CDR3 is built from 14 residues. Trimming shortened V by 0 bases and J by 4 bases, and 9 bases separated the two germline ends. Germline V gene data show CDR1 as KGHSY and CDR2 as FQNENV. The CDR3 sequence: CASSQSGRIYGYTF. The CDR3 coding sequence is TGTGCCAGCAGCCAATCCGGGCGGATCTATGGCTACACCTTC.